The clone carrying this T cell receptor (delta chain) turned up a few times. What it binds is unknown. RNA was extracted from the cells and then reverse transcribed. Pooled V-gene forward primers with one constant-region reverse primer generated the CDR3 amplicons by multiplex PCR. TCRdb reprocessed the multiplex PCR reads through CATT. The sample lists more than 50,000 delta-chain clones, more than 12% occurring once. This sample was included in a study of Vδ1+ human thymocytes. Study findings and constraints: Thymic TRG and TRD repertoires appeared highly polyclonal, with Gaussian CDR3 length distributions. Bulk repertoire data may be misinterpreted because of unexpected Vdelta2 sequences.

Between the trimmed V and J ends, which lost 1 base and 3 bases, there was a span of 12 bases. Looked up from germline, CDR1 is TSWWSYY and CDR2 is QGS. This CDR3 spans 15 amino acids. Specimen: Vdelta1+ gamma-delta thymocytes from the thymus. Subset defined: FACS-sorted CD3+ TCRalphabeta- TCRVdelta1+ TCRVdelta2- thymocytes. This TCR was recovered from a girl under three years old who had congenital heart surgery. The V and J genes are TRDV1 and TRDJ1; unclear D gene. The CDR3 nucleotides read TGTGCTCTTGGGGAACGAGGTTCGTGTGCCGATAAACTCATCTTT. Encoded protein: CALGERGSCADKLIF.